Following are 25 T cell receptor beta chains from one sample sequenced in a study of tumor-infiltrating lymphocytes in primary liver carcinoma. From roughly 21-30 mg of unsorted bulk tissue, DNA and RNA were co-extracted together. cDNA specific to TCR beta was made from around 450 ng of total RNA, with a constant-region primer employed for priming. Libraries covering TCR beta were generated through three nested multiplex PCR rounds (using a slightly modified ARM-PCR). In the first two PCR rounds, TRBV1-TRBV30 forward primers were paired with a C-beta reverse primer, and each round lasted around 10 cycles. A single record per CDR3 protein comes from TCRdb applying MiXCR to the multiplex PCR reads. The data contain fewer than 110,000 distinct CDR3 sequences, about 67% of them singletons. Sequencing was carried out using liver tumor tissue from sampling region 2. Noted subset: tumor region T2, inferior pole. Receptors originate from an older woman with primary liver carcinoma and hepatitis B virus infection.

A word on this clonotype: Likely a read error: the CDR3 ends without its conserved phenylalanine or tryptophan. V usage is TRBV5-1 and J usage is TRBJ1-2, with 8 positions matching TRBD1. Trimming removed 8 bases from V and 4 bases from J; junction bases left unmatched: 10. The CDR3 consists of 14 residues. CDR1 and CDR2 from the germline V gene are SGHRS and YFSETQ. The CDR3 here is CASSLDRAAYGYTL. The CDR3 bases are TGCGCCAGTAGCCTGGACAGGGCCGCCTATGGCTACACCCTC.

This clonotype was picked up a small number of times. This chain joins TRBV6-6 and TRBJ2-7; D unresolved. The CDR3 totals 14 residues. Germline CDR1 MNHNY, CDR2 SVGAGI (reference sequence). Trimming removed 4 bases from V and 2 bases from J, with 12 bases in between. CDR3 DNA: TGTGCCAGCAGTTCCCAAACTTCTACCTACGAGCAGTACTTC. Protein: CASSSQTSTYEQYF.

Details on this clonotype: A junction boundary mismatches the germline segment, possibly from a read error. The chain recombines TRBV12-3 or TRBV12-4 with TRBJ2-7; D unresolved. The CDR3 has 13 amino acids. The chain's CDR3 is CSSRPDALSEQYF. As DNA, the CDR3 is TGTTCCAGCAGGCCGGACGCCCTCTCCGAGCAGTACTTC.

The chain has TRBV25-1 and TRBJ2-3, with D unclear. The ends were cut back, 5 bases at V and 6 bases at J, with 15 bases in the middle. This CDR3 is 14 amino acids long. The germline gives CDR1 MGHDK, CDR2 SYGVNS. CDR3 nucleotide sequence: TGTGCCAGCAGTCCCCTCTCGGGCTACGATACGCAGTATTTT. The encoded protein is CASSPLSGYDTQYF.

As for this clonotype: The junction does not match germline at one end; this may be a read error. J is TRBJ2-3 and V is TRBV29-1; tentatively, D is TRBD1 or TRBD2 (5 bases each). CDR3 length equals 18 residues. Germline V lookup: CDR1 SQVTM, CDR2 ANQGSEA. CDR3 sequence: CSVEAFGSVGVSTDTKYF. CDR3 bases: TGCAGCGTTGAAGCGTTCGGCAGTGTGGGGGTTAGCACAGATACGAAGTATTTT.

The chain recombines TRBV11-2 with TRBJ2-1; 9 nucleotides match TRBD2. V gave up 0 bases and J gave up 8 bases; unmatched junction bases: 11. CDR1 and CDR2 from the germline V gene are SGHAT and FQNNGV. The CDR3 loop spans 17 amino acids. DNA of the CDR3: TGTGCCAGCAGCTTAGATGGGGCGGGAGGGCCGAGGGATGAGCAGTTCTTC. Its protein is CASSLDGAGGPRDEQFF.

This clonotype was detected many times. One end of the junction fails to match germline, which may point to a read error. This sequence joins TRBV12-3 or TRBV12-4 and TRBJ2-1; 14 bases align to TRBD2. The CDR3 contains 16 residues. CDR3 region: CASSLAPGLAGAQQFF. The CDR3 DNA reads as TGTGCCAGCAGCTTAGCACCGGGACTAGCGGGAGCTCAGCAGTTCTTC.

The chain joins TRBV4-2 to TRBJ2-1, with TRBD1 identical over 7 bases. The CDR3 runs to 14 residues. Per germline, CDR1 LGHNA and CDR2 YNFKEQ. The junction had 22 bases not matched to a gene; V was cut back by 11 bases and J by 15 bases. Written as DNA, the CDR3 is TGTGCCCTCAGCCAAGATAGGGGAGACAGGGTCACGTTCTTC. It encodes CALSQDRGDRVTFF.

Comments on this clonotype: A read error may be the cause here, since a much bigger clone is one base away. This chain uses TRBV5-8 with TRBJ1-4; tentatively, D is TRBD1 (5 bases). Trimming left V 1 base short and J 7 bases short, with 14 bases between. The CDR3 has 15 amino acids. Germline CDR1 is SGHTS and CDR2 is YDEGEE. CDR3 coding DNA: TGTGCCAGCAGCTTGACCGGGGGGGTCGGTGAAAAACTGTTTTTT. Translating gives CASSLTGGVGEKLFF.

This clonotype has only a few counts. Mismatch with germline at one junction end may stem from a read error. This chain links TRBV11-2 with TRBJ2-1; 10 bases line up with TRBD2. The CDR3 is 15 amino acids. CDR1 and CDR2 from the germline V gene are SGHAT and FQNNGV. CDR3 DNA: TGTGTCAGCAGCTTGAGGACTAGCGGTTACAATGAGCAGTTCTTC. It encodes CVSSLRTSGYNEQFF.

Remarks on this clonotype: Given a much more abundant clone one base away, this may be a read error. The chain is built from TRBV5-1 and TRBJ2-5; no reliable D call. V was shortened by 6 bases and J by 1 base, with 10 bases between the two germline ends. Per germline, CDR1 SGHRS and CDR2 YFSETQ. The CDR3 consists of 13 residues. CDR3 coding DNA: TGCGCCAGCAAGATTCCCGGCCAAGAGACCCAGTACTTC. It codes for CASKIPGQETQYF.

This clonotype occurred once. At one boundary the junction diverges from the germline segment, which might be a read error. The rearrangement links TRBV29-1 to TRBJ1-2; D is unclear. In germline, CDR1 is SQVTM, CDR2 ANQGSEA. The CDR3 has 10 residues. The CDR3 sequence is CSVAGYGYAF. CDR3 in DNA: TGCAGCGTCGCCGGCTATGGCTACGCCTTC.

This chain uses TRBV12-3 or TRBV12-4 with TRBJ2-5; D is ambiguous. The CDR3 spans 16 residues. Trimming removed 6 bases from V and 5 bases from J, with 22 bases in between. CDR3 in amino acids: CASSLARGAGVETQYF. The DNA for the CDR3 is TGTGCCAGCAGCCTCGCCCGAGGAGCTGGAGTTGAGACCCAGTACTTC.

As for this clonotype: One junction end does not reproduce the germline sequence, and a read error may be involved. The J gene is TRBJ1-2, the V gene TRBV6-5; no firm D call. Germline V lookup: CDR1 MNHEY, CDR2 SVGAGI. The CDR3 sequence is 15 residues long. CDR3: CASSYSPWGIYGYIF. CDR3 nucleotides: TGTGCCAGCAGTTACTCGCCATGGGGTATCTATGGCTACATCTTC.

This clonotype has ten or more counts. The chain couples TRBV28 to TRBJ1-2; a possible D gene is TRBD1 (6 bases). This CDR3 spans 13 amino acids. V lost 7 bases and J lost 5, with 14 bases in between. CDR1 is MDHEN, CDR2 SYDVKM, per germline. The CDR3 loop is CASTTGPLYGYTF. In DNA, the CDR3 is TGTGCCAGCACAACAGGGCCCTTATATGGCTACACCTTC.

Concerning this clonotype: The CDR3 does not end in the conserved phenylalanine or tryptophan, so this is likely a read error. The chain is built from TRBV11-3 and TRBJ1-1, with no clear D. V was shortened by 1 base and J by 1 base, with 13 bases between the two germline ends. Germline V CDR1 and CDR2: SGHNT, YENEEA. This CDR3 has 16 residues. The chain's CDR3 is CASSLVGEYRNTEAFL. The CDR3 nucleotides read TGTGCCAGCAGCTTAGTCGGGGAGTATCGGAACACTGAAGCTTTCCTT.

This clonotype was seen repeatedly, ten times or more. The chain combines TRBV12-3 or TRBV12-4 with TRBJ1-4; TRBD1 matches at 7 bases. The CDR3 covers 14 residues. The V gene end was trimmed by 3 bases and the J gene end by 7 bases; junction bases not matched to a gene: 5. This chain's CDR3 is CASSFDREGEKLFF. The DNA of the CDR3 is TGTGCCAGCAGTTTCGACAGGGAGGGTGAAAAACTGTTTTTT.

Details on this clonotype: A junction boundary mismatches the germline segment, possibly from a read error. V is TRBV4-1 and J is TRBJ1-5; tentatively, D is TRBD1 (6 bases). Germline V gene sequence: CDR1 MGHRA, CDR2 YSYEKL. The CDR3 is 18 amino acids. The CDR3 loop reads CASSQKSRQSGGGQAQHF. As DNA, the CDR3 is TGCGCCAGCAGTCAAAAGAGCCGCCAGTCCGGGGGCGGTCAGGCCCAGCATTTT.

This clonotype was found once. One end of the junction fails to match germline, which may point to a read error. The CDR3 coding sequence is TGTGTCAGCAGCCCCTCTCGGGAATTGGGCAAAAACATTCAGTACTTC. Its protein is CVSSPSRELGKNIQYF. The chain employs TRBV7-8 and TRBJ2-4; a weak D match, TRBD2 (5 bases). The CDR3 is 16 amino acids. The V gene's germline CDR1 is SGHVS and CDR2 FQNEAQ.

With respect to this clonotype: One end of the junction does not line up with germline, which may come from a read error. The gene calls are TRBV11-2 and TRBJ2-3; 8 positions match TRBD2. Germline-derived CDR1 and CDR2 are SGHAT and FQNNGV. This CDR3 is 17 amino acids long. Here the CDR3 DNA reads TGTGCCAACAGCCCAACACTAGCGGACCGTAGCGCAGATACGCAGTATTTT. This encodes CANSPTLADRSADTQYF.

Details on this clonotype: This sequence may be a read error, since a much larger clone differs from it by one base. The rearrangement links TRBV28 to TRBJ2-7; TRBD1 is a possible D gene (5 bases). Germline CDR1 reads MDHEN; CDR2 reads SYDVKM. The V gene lost 8 bases and the J gene lost 2 bases, with 16 bases spanning the gap. This CDR3 spans 14 amino acids. The CDR3 loop is CASGATVPPYEQYF. DNA for the CDR3: TGTGCCAGCGGAGCGACAGTACCACCCTACGAGCAGTACTTC.

The chain couples TRBV11-2 to TRBJ1-2, with D hard to call. V was pared by 5 bases and J by 5 bases, with 24 bases between. Germline loops: CDR1 SGHAT, CDR2 FQNNGV. The CDR3 loop spans 17 amino acids. The CDR3 DNA reads as TGTGCCAGCAGCCCAGTTCGAGTTGCGGGAGGAAAGTATGGCTACACCTTC. It is translated as CASSPVRVAGGKYGYTF. The whole variable domain, remainder taken from reference TRBV11-2 and TRBJ1-2, is EAGVAQSPRYKIIEKRQSVAFWCNPISGHATLYWYQQILGQGPKLLIQFQNNGVVDDSQLPKDRFSAERLKGVDSTLKIQPAKLEDSAVYLCASSPVRVAGGKYGYTFGSGTRLTVV.

The DNA of the CDR3 is TGTGCCAGCAGCTACGGCTGGGGGACCTCGGGAAGCGATCAGTACTTC. Its translation is CASSYGWGTSGSDQYF. J is TRBJ2-7 and V is TRBV11-2; D could derive from TRBD1 or TRBD2 (5 bases each). Trimming stripped 4 bases from V and 10 bases from J, with 26 bases between. Per germline, CDR1 SGHAT and CDR2 FQNNGV. The CDR3 loop spans 16 amino acids.

A remark on this clonotype: An end of the junction does not agree with germline; a read error may underlie this. V is TRBV6-2 or TRBV6-3 and J is TRBJ2-7; TRBD2 matches at 10 bases. The CDR3 runs to 14 residues. Per germline, CDR1 MNHEY and CDR2 SVGEGT. The CDR3, as DNA: TGTGCCTGCAGCAGACTAGCGGGTACCTATGAGCAGTACTTC. Its protein product is CACSRLAGTYEQYF.

With regard to this clonotype: A much bigger clone sits one base away, suggesting this may be a read error. The CDR3 protein is CASSSTGGNSPLHF. The CDR3 nucleotides are TGTGCCAGCAGCTCGACAGGGGGTAATTCACCCCTCCACTTT. J is TRBJ1-6 and V is TRBV7-9; 9 bases match TRBD1. Germline loops: CDR1 SEHNR, CDR2 FQNEAQ (reference sequence). This CDR3 region has 14 residues. The V and J ends lost 4 bases and 6 bases, in that order; junction bases with no gene match: 1.